Following are 27 T cell receptor beta chains from one sample sequenced in a study of T cells in Graves' hyperthyroidism and ophthalmopathy. Amplification of TCR beta CDR3 regions was performed using RNA transcripts as template. Initially, a first-round RT-PCR of the TCR CDR3 employed the HTBI primer set. TCRdb re-called the multiplex PCR reads through MiXCR, storing one row per CDR3 protein. The repertoire includes about 400,000 distinct CDR3 sequences, around 16% of them detected once, and approximately 30% sits in the top ten. The sample consisted of blood. These receptors were collected from a woman between 18 and 29 years old with Graves' hyperthyroidism that later progressed to Graves' ophthalmopathy.

The chain joins TRBV14 to TRBJ2-7, with 8 bases fitting TRBD2. The length of the CDR3 is 15 residues. The J segment lost 3 bases and the V segment lost 4 bases, leaving 8 bases of the junction unmatched. Germline values: CDR1 SGHDN, CDR2 FVKESK. CDR3 sequence reads: CASSRVGGGIYEQYF. The CDR3 coding sequence is TGTGCCAGCAGCCGAGTAGGCGGGGGGATCTACGAGCAGTACTTC.

The sample holds many counts of this clonotype. The chain links TRBV28 to TRBJ1-1; 10 bases align to TRBD1. Germline trimming cut 5 bases from V and 4 bases from J; bases unmatched to any gene: 7. Germline V gene data show CDR1 as MDHEN and CDR2 as SYDVKM. CDR3 length: 15 amino acids. The CDR3 loop is CASSPDRGQGTEAFF. CDR3 coding DNA: TGTGCCAGCAGTCCAGACAGGGGGCAGGGCACTGAAGCTTTCTTT. Complete variable domain (other parts from reference TRBV28 and TRBJ1-1): DVKVTQSSRYLVKRTGEKVFLECVQDMDHENMFWYRQDPGLGLRLIYFSYDVKMKEKGDIPEGYSVSREKKERFSLILESASTNQTSMYLCASSPDRGQGTEAFFGQGTRLTVV.

V gene TRBV6-6 combines with J gene TRBJ2-1, with D perhaps matching TRBD2 (6 bases). The CDR3 has 17 residues. Trimming shortened V by 2 bases and J by 5 bases, and 19 bases separated the two germline ends. Germline CDR1 MNHNY, CDR2 SVGAGI (reference sequence). Here the CDR3 reads CASSYRRVSGPNNEQFF. The CDR3 nucleotides are TGTGCCAGCAGTTACAGGAGAGTGAGCGGGCCCAACAATGAGCAGTTCTTC.

The chain is built from TRBV29-1 and TRBJ2-7, with D tentatively TRBD1 (6 bases). The V end was cut by 7 bases, the J end by 2 bases, with 21 bases between. CDR3 length equals 15 residues. Looked up from germline, CDR1 is SQVTM and CDR2 is ANQGSEA. In nucleotides, the CDR3 is TGCAGCGCCGCTAACCGGGACACCGCAACCTACGAGCAGTACTTC. Translated: CSAANRDTATYEQYF.

A note on this clonotype: Given a much more abundant clone one base away, this may be a read error. This rearrangement joins TRBV6-1 to TRBJ2-5, with 11 bases fitting TRBD1. The CDR3 length is 17 residues. CDR1 is MNHNS and CDR2 is SASEGT in the germline V gene. CDR3 in amino acids: CPSSESRWDRGRETQYF. The CDR3 DNA reads TGTCCCAGCAGTGAAAGTAGGTGGGACAGGGGGAGAGAGACCCAGTACTTC.

This chain uses TRBV7-8 with TRBJ1-4; possible D gene TRBD1, 5 bases. V lost 6 bases and J lost 7, with 18 bases in between. This CDR3 region has 15 residues. The germline V gene has CDR1 SGHVS and CDR2 FQNEAQ. CDR3 nucleotides: TGTGCCAGCAGTCCCAGTTCGGGGACGGGTGAAAAACTGTTTTTT. Translation: CASSPSSGTGEKLFF.

In its sample, this clonotype was seen many times. The chain combines TRBV6-1 with TRBJ2-7; D remains unclear. This CDR3 is built from 15 residues. CDR1 and CDR2 from the germline V gene are MNHNS and SASEGT. V lost 6 bases, J lost 0 bases, and 15 bases lay in between. The CDR3 DNA reads as TGTGCCAGCAGGGGATCCGGGCCTCCCTCCTACGAGCAGTACTTC. Residues: CASRGSGPPSYEQYF.

This chain connects TRBV19 to TRBJ2-2; 13 nucleotides match TRBD2. The germline gives CDR1 LNHDA, CDR2 SQIVND (reference sequence). The CDR3 sequence is 18 residues long. Trimming cost V 4 bases and J 5 bases; bases outside gene matches: 10. The CDR3 bases are TGTGCCAGTAGTAAACCCCCCATGACTAGCGGGAGGACCGGGGAGCTGTTTTTT. Its protein product is CASSKPPMTSGRTGELFF.

V and J are TRBV2 and TRBJ2-1; the D gene is possibly TRBD2 (5 bases). Trimming took off 6 bases at V and 1 base at J, with 19 bases between the two ends. Germline loops: CDR1 SNHLY, CDR2 FYNNEI. This CDR3 is 17 amino acids long. The CDR3 sequence: CASRRLGSTLSYNEQFF. CDR3 DNA: TGTGCCAGCAGGAGGCTAGGGAGCACTCTGTCCTACAATGAGCAGTTCTTC.

This clonotype was seen many times. The chain links TRBV5-5 to TRBJ2-5, with 8 bases lining up with TRBD2. The CDR3 extends over 15 amino acids. Germline CDR1 SGHKS, CDR2 YYEKEE (reference sequence). J lost 5 bases, V lost 0 bases, and 6 bases had no gene match. The CDR3 sequence: CASSLVGGGFETQYF. The CDR3, as DNA: TGTGCCAGCAGCTTGGTCGGGGGGGGGTTCGAGACCCAGTACTTC. The whole variable domain, filled in from reference TRBV5-5 and TRBJ2-5, reads DAGVTQSPTHLIKTRGQQVTLRCSPISGHKSVSWYQQVLGQGPQFIFQYYEKEERGRGNFPDRFSARQFPNYSSELNVNALLLGDSALYLCASSLVGGGFETQYFGPGTRLLVL.

This clonotype was observed many times. V is TRBV10-3 and J is TRBJ2-7, with a tentative D call TRBD1 (5 bases). V lost 8 bases to trimming and J lost 0 bases, with 11 bases between them. Germline loops: CDR1 ENHRY, CDR2 SYGVKD. The CDR3 sequence is 13 residues long. CDR3 in DNA: TGTGCCATCCAAGGGGCGAACTCCTACGAGCAGTACTTC. It yields the protein CAIQGANSYEQYF.

This chain links TRBV7-9 with TRBJ2-7, with a weak D call TRBD1 (6 bases). Germline CDR1 SEHNR, CDR2 FQNEAQ (reference sequence). Trimming pared 5 bases from V and 0 bases from J, leaving 14 bases between. The CDR3 has 15 amino acids. Here the CDR3 DNA reads TGTGCCAGCAGCCCAGGGGACGGAAGCTCCTACGAGCAGTACTTC. Protein sequence: CASSPGDGSSYEQYF.

This clonotype was counted between two and nine times. V and J are TRBV4-3 and TRBJ2-3; D is possibly TRBD2 (7 bases). Deletions cut 2 bases from V and 1 base from J, with 10 bases between. This CDR3 is built from 15 residues. CDR1 LGHNA and CDR2 YSLEER come from the germline V gene. The CDR3 sequence is CASSQQGGGTDTQYF. CDR3 nucleotide sequence: TGCGCCAGCAGCCAACAAGGGGGGGGCACAGATACGCAGTATTTT.

The rearrangement uses TRBV7-9 and TRBJ2-2; TRBD2 matches at 7 bases. Trimming took 1 base from V and 3 from J; bases not matched to a gene: 20. The CDR3 extends over 21 amino acids. Germline CDR1 is SEHNR and CDR2 is FQNEAQ (reference sequence). The CDR3 DNA reads as TGTGCCAGCAGCTTAGTGGGTAAACTGCAGCGGGGAGCCCTGGACACCGGGGAGCTGTTTTTT. This sequence encodes CASSLVGKLQRGALDTGELFF.

The chain has TRBV29-1 and TRBJ1-2, with D unresolved. This CDR3 is 15 amino acids long. The V end lost 7 bases, the J end lost 8 bases, and 26 bases lay between the germline ends. CDR1 SQVTM and CDR2 ANQGSEA come from the germline V gene. The CDR3 DNA follows: TGCAGCGCCCCGAGGCCGGACTGGCCTACGGGCGGCTACACCTTC. It is translated as CSAPRPDWPTGGYTF.

This chain connects TRBV7-6 to TRBJ2-1, with 10 bases identical to TRBD1. There are 19 residues in the CDR3. Trimming cost V 5 bases and J 9 bases; bases outside gene matches: 22. CDR1 is SGHVS, CDR2 FNYEAQ, per germline. The CDR3: CASSDRDRGSSSHPAEQFF. CDR3 DNA sequence: TGTGCCAGCAGCGACCGGGACAGGGGCTCAAGCAGCCACCCGGCTGAGCAGTTCTTC.

This clonotype came up many times. The chain uses TRBV6-1 and TRBJ1-1; D not resolved. This CDR3 has 17 amino acids. V was pared by 3 bases and J by 7 bases, with 24 bases between. CDR1 and CDR2 (germline): MNHNS, SASEGT. The CDR3 region is CASSDKWAAIVQREAFF. The CDR3 DNA reads as TGTGCCAGCAGTGATAAGTGGGCGGCTATCGTACAACGTGAAGCTTTCTTT.

This clonotype was detected ten times or more. This rearrangement joins TRBV15 to TRBJ1-5; D is unclear. CDR1 and CDR2 (germline): LNHNV, YYDKDF (reference sequence). This CDR3 comprises 16 residues. Trimming removed 0 bases from V and 8 bases from J, with 17 bases in between. CDR3 nucleotide sequence: TGTGCCACCAGCAGAGATAGACGGGCGGGTGCGGAGCCCCAGCATTTT. This encodes CATSRDRRAGAEPQHF.

A remark on this clonotype: This may arise from a read error, as a much more abundant clone is one base away. The chain employs TRBV7-2 and TRBJ2-1; D may be TRBD1 (5 bases). The last part of the DNA fits TRBJ2-7 better; the J call may be wrong. The germline gives CDR1 SGHTA, CDR2 FQGNSA. The CDR3 runs 16 residues. CDR3 sequence reads: CASSFAGYSSYNEQYF. The CDR3 DNA is TGTGCCAGCAGCTTTGCAGGGTATAGCTCCTACAATGAGCAGTACTTC.

This chain links TRBV10-1 with TRBJ2-3; D gene ambiguous. V lost 4 bases, J lost 0 bases, and 14 bases lay in between. The CDR3 runs to 16 residues. Germline assignment: CDR1 WNHNN and CDR2 SYGVQD (reference sequence). CDR3 DNA sequence: TGCGCCAGCAGTGGGTCGAGACGAACTAGCACAGATACGCAGTATTTT. Translation: CASSGSRRTSTDTQYF.

This chain links TRBV20-1 with TRBJ1-4, with D possibly matching TRBD1 (5 bases). Trimming took off 3 bases at V and 3 bases at J, with 14 bases between the two ends. Germline CDR1 reads DFQATT; CDR2 reads SNEGSKA (reference sequence). The CDR3 has 15 amino acids. The CDR3 protein is CSARGPGKANEKLFF. CDR3 coding DNA: TGCAGTGCTAGGGGACCAGGGAAGGCTAATGAAAAACTGTTTTTT.

This clonotype appeared a single time. The chain is built from TRBV5-6 and TRBJ1-1, with 9 bases aligning to TRBD1. This CDR3 has 14 amino acids. Germline V lookup: CDR1 SGHDT, CDR2 YYEEEE. V lost 3 bases, J lost 12 bases, and 12 bases stayed unmatched. Here the CDR3 DNA reads TGTGCCAGCAGCTATTTTTTCCGGGACAGGGAGACTTTCTTT. It encodes CASSYFFRDRETFF.

Many counts were recorded for this clonotype. This chain uses TRBV24-1 with TRBJ2-2; 7 bases map to TRBD2. Losses at the gene ends were 2 bases for V and 2 bases for J; bases not matched to a gene: 4. The length of the CDR3 is 16 residues. From germline, CDR1 is KGHDR and CDR2 SFDVKD. As DNA, the CDR3 is TGTGCCACCAGTGATTACAGCGGGACCAACACCGGGGAGCTGTTTTTT. It encodes CATSDYSGTNTGELFF.

V and J are TRBV7-8 and TRBJ2-5; maybe TRBD2 (6 bases). V lost 9 bases and J 4 bases, leaving 21 bases between the germline ends. Looked up from germline, CDR1 is SGHVS and CDR2 is FQNEAQ. The CDR3 spans 15 residues. The CDR3 reads CASSPRDLKGETQYF. The CDR3 DNA follows: TGTGCCAGTAGCCCTCGGGACTTAAAAGGAGAGACCCAGTACTTC.

V is TRBV4-1 and J is TRBJ2-7; tentative D call: TRBD1 (5 bases). The germline CDR1 and CDR2 sequences are MGHRA and YSYEKL. Trimming took 2 bases from V and 0 from J, leaving 14 bases between them. The CDR3 is made up of 16 amino acids. In nucleotides, the CDR3 is TGCGCCAGCAGCCAAACCCAGACAGTTAGCTCCTACGAGCAGTACTTC. Translation: CASSQTQTVSSYEQYF.

This clonotype came up many times. The chain carries TRBV6-1 and TRBJ1-2, with D unclear. This CDR3 has 15 residues. V lost 5 bases, J lost 0 bases, and 13 bases lay in between. Germline V gives CDR1 MNHNS, CDR2 SASEGT. CDR3 sequence reads: CASSSLPVPNYGYTF. The CDR3 region has the DNA TGTGCCAGCAGTTCCCTACCTGTACCTAACTATGGCTACACCTTC.

This clonotype was counted many times. V usage is TRBV29-1 and J usage is TRBJ1-1; 8 nucleotides agree with TRBD1. Germline V CDR1 and CDR2: SQVTM, ANQGSEA. The CDR3 is made up of 13 amino acids. V shed 7 bases and J 1 base; nucleotides not matched to a gene: 5. The DNA of the CDR3 is TGCAGCGCCCGACAGGGGCGGAACACTGAAGCTTTCTTT. Its protein product is CSARQGRNTEAFF.